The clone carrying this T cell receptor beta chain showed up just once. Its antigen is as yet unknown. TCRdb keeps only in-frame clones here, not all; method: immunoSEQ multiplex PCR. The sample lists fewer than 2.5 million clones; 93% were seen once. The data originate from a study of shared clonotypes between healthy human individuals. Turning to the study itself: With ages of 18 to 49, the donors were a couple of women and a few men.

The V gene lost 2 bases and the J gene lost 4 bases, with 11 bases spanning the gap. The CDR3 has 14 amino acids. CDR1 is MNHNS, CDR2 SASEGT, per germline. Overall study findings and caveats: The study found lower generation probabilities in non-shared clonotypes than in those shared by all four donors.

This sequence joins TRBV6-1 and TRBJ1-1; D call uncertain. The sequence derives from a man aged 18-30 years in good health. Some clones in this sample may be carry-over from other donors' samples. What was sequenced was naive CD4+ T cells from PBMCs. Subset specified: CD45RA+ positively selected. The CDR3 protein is CASSERARGTEAFF. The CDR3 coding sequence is TGTGCCAGCAGTGAACGGGCCCGGGGCACTGAAGCTTTCTTT.